This T cell receptor beta chain was captured by sequencing in a study of blood T cell repertoires in COVID-19. About the research overall: From T cells, B-cell-depleted T cells, or PBMCs came the material, which was cDNA or gDNA.

Participants spanned ages about 18 to 90 years and resided in about two dozen US areas. Cohort 3 recovered donors had two negative PCRs, clearance, or symptom resolution. In the authors' workflow: For nucleated cells, counts were estimated from reference gene primer amplification. Profiled with immunoSEQ multiplex PCR; TCRdb holds only in-frame clones, not every one. That table is the source of V, J and clone size, and D and trimming were worked out from the DNA. Among 490,000 or so clones listed, 88% were seen once. CDR3 length equals 13 residues. Germline CDR1 and CDR2: SGHDN and FVKESK. Trimming cost V 4 bases and J 2 bases, with 8 bases left between them.

Material: PBMCs or T cells enriched from blood (not recorded which). This chain connects TRBV14 to TRBJ1-2; perhaps TRBD1 as D (6 bases). The sequence was collected from a woman aged 55 to 70 who had recovered from COVID-19. CDR3 region: CASSRGQNYGYTF. The CDR3 DNA is TGTGCCAGCAGCCGGGGACAAAACTATGGCTACACCTTC. Complete variable domain (other parts from reference TRBV14 and TRBJ1-2): EAGVTQFPSHSVIEKGQTVTLRCDPISGHDNLYWYRRVMGKEIKFLLHFVKESKQDESGMPNNRFLAERTGGTYSTLKVQPAELEDSGVYFCASSRGQNYGYTFGSGTRLTVV.